A selection of T cell receptor beta chains follows, all from one sample in a study of cytomegalovirus exposure and HLA in healthy donors. Generated by immunoSEQ multiplex PCR, the TCRdb table keeps only in-frame clones and is missing some. The repertoire holds under 200,000 clones, with approximately 86% as singletons. The material sequenced was PBMCs. Every receptor here comes from a boy younger than 10 in good health and CMV-seronegative. Each CDR3 is given with its conserved first and last residue. Fields, in order: clone size, V gene, D gene, J gene, CDR3 DNA, CDR3 protein. D genes are given only for firm matches. Clone size appears in some rows only: once, few, many, or a class for an expanded clone.

once	TRBV6-6	.	TRBJ2-1	TGTGCCAGCACCAACGGGGTAGCGTCCTACAATGAGCAGTTCTTC	CASTNGVASYNEQFF
.	TRBV7-2	.	TRBJ2-1	TGTGCCAGCAGCTTAGACCCTAAAGCCTACAATGAGCAGTTCTTC	CASSLDPKAYNEQFF
.	TRBV11-2	TRBD2	TRBJ2-7	TGTGCCAGCAGCTTAGGATTTAGCGGGGACGGGTACGAGCAGTACTTC	CASSLGFSGDGYEQYF
.	TRBV5-4	.	TRBJ1-3	TGTGCCAGCAGCTCCAAAAAGACTAATTCTGGAAACACCATATATTTT	CASSSKKTNSGNTIYF
once	TRBV19	TRBD1	TRBJ1-2	TGTGCCACGGGCGGGGGACAGGGTCAAGAGTATGGCTACACCTTC	CATGGGQGQEYGYTF
.	TRBV5-6	.	TRBJ2-3	TGTGCCAGCAGCCGGGACTTCCATACGCAGTATTTT	CASSRDFHTQYF
.	TRBV6-5	.	TRBJ1-4	TGTGCCAGCAGTCGGACAGTTGATGAAAAACTGTTTTTT	CASSRTVDEKLFF
.	TRBV7-2	TRBD2	TRBJ2-7	TGTGCCAGCAGCTTAGAAGGGACTAGCGGAACCCCTTACGAGCAGTACTTC	CASSLEGTSGTPYEQYF
.	TRBV11-2	.	TRBJ2-1	TGTGCCAGCAGCTTAGATCCTAGCAGCAATGAGCAGTTCTTC	CASSLDPSSNEQFF
.	TRBV4-1	.	TRBJ1-2	TGCGCCAGCAGCCAAAGTAGCCAGCCCAACTATGGCTACACCTTC	CASSQSSQPNYGYTF
.	TRBV6-6	.	TRBJ2-5	TGTGCCAGCACCATTAGCGGTGGGTCGCCTCAAGAGACCCAGTACTTC	CASTISGGSPQETQYF
.	TRBV5-1	.	TRBJ2-7	TGCGCCAGCAGCTCGGCGGGACCTACCTACGAGCAGTACTTC	CASSSAGPTYEQYF
.	TRBV20-1	.	TRBJ2-3	TGCAGTGCCCTTGGCAGGGATACGCAGTATTTT	CSALGRDTQYF
.	TRBV27	TRBD2	TRBJ2-3	TGTGCCAGCAGTTTATCGGTAGCGGGAGGGGGAGGCACAGATACGCAGTATTTT	CASSLSVAGGGGTDTQYF
.	TRBV27	.	TRBJ1-1	TGTGCCAGCAGTTTGCTTAGGGGGGAGCGGGGCACTGAAGCTTTCTTT	CASSLLRGERGTEAFF
.	TRBV7-8	.	TRBJ2-1	TGTGCCAGCAGCCCCCAAAGGACTATCAGTGAGCAGTTCTTC	CASSPQRTISEQFF
.	TRBV5-1	.	TRBJ2-1	TGCGCCAGCAGCTGCCGAGTGTGCTACAATGAGCAGTTCTTC	CASSCRVCYNEQFF
.	TRBV5-4	.	TRBJ2-3	TGTGCCAGCAGCCGGAAAGGGGGCACAGATACGCAGTATTTT	CASSRKGGTDTQYF
.	TRBV14	TRBD1	TRBJ2-7	TGTGCCAGCAGTCCTATACAGGGGGCCCTCCTAGGGGAGCAGTACTTC	CASSPIQGALLGEQYF
.	TRBV2	.	TRBJ2-3	TGTGCCAGCAGCGAGGGACTCGGTACGCAGTATTTT	CASSEGLGTQYF
.	TRBV5-1	TRBD1	TRBJ1-6	TGCGCCAGCAGCCCCGGGACAGGAGGTTCACCCCTCCACTTT	CASSPGTGGSPLHF
.	TRBV5-1	.	TRBJ2-1	TGCGCCAGCAGCTTGTTGTCCTCCGATGAGCAGTTCTTC	CASSLLSSDEQFF
.	TRBV4-2	TRBD1	TRBJ2-3	TGTGCCAGCAGCCAATCCATCGGATGGACAGGCGACACAGATACGCAGTATTTT	CASSQSIGWTGDTDTQYF
.	TRBV2	TRBD1	TRBJ1-5	TGTGCCAGCACCGGGGGACAGGGTGTAAGCAATCAGCCCCAGCATTTT	CASTGGQGVSNQPQHF
.	TRBV7-9	TRBD1	TRBJ2-1	TGTGCCAGCAGCTTACGCCAGGGGGCGCAGAATGAGCAGTTCTTC	CASSLRQGAQNEQFF
.	TRBV14	.	TRBJ1-1	TGTGCCAGCAGCCAAGTAATCGACCACACAGAAGAGAACACTGAAGCTTTCTTT	CASSQVIDHTEENTEAFF
.	TRBV11-1	TRBD1	TRBJ2-5	TGTGCCAGCAGATTAAGGGGAACAGGGGTAGAGACCCAGTACTTC	CASRLRGTGVETQYF
.	TRBV13	TRBD1	TRBJ1-4	TGTGCCAGCAGCTTAGGAGGACAGGGTTTAAATGAAAAACTGTTTTTT	CASSLGGQGLNEKLFF
.	TRBV2	TRBD1	TRBJ1-2	TGTGCCAGCAGTCAGCTGACAGGGGTCTATGGCTACACCTTC	CASSQLTGVYGYTF
.	TRBV19	.	TRBJ2-7	TGTGCCAGTAGTATTGGAGCTGGGTCCTACGAGCAGTACTTC	CASSIGAGSYEQYF
.	TRBV12-5	.	TRBJ1-1	TGTGCTAGTGGCCCACAGGGTAGCTGGACTGAAGCTTTCTTT	CASGPQGSWTEAFF
.	TRBV6-4	TRBD2	TRBJ2-3	TGTGCCAGCAGTGCAGTAGCGGGAAACACAGATACGCAGTATTTT	CASSAVAGNTDTQYF
few	TRBV11-2	TRBD2	TRBJ2-2	TGTGCCAGCAGCTTATCTGGCGGGAGGAACACCGGGGAGCTGTTTTTT	CASSLSGGRNTGELFF
.	TRBV30	.	TRBJ1-5	TGTGCCTGGAGTGTACAAAGGGAGTCACCCCAGCATTTT	CAWSVQRESPQHF
once	TRBV5-1	TRBD1	TRBJ2-7	TGCGCCAGCAGCCCCCGGGACAGGGTGATCGAGCAGTACTTC	CASSPRDRVIEQYF
.	TRBV6-5	.	TRBJ1-1	TGTGCCAGCGCCGGGGGGACCCTTAACACTGAAGCTTTCTTT	CASAGGTLNTEAFF
.	TRBV2	.	TRBJ2-7	TGTGCCAGCAGTCCTCGGGTCGCCTACGAGCAGTACTTC	CASSPRVAYEQYF
.	TRBV25-1	TRBD2	TRBJ2-3	TGTGCCAGCAGTGCCCTAGCGGGAGTTGCAGATACGCAGTATTTT	CASSALAGVADTQYF
.	TRBV2	TRBD2	TRBJ2-5	TGTGCCAGCAGTGGGGATAGCGGGGAAGAGACCCAGTACTTC	CASSGDSGEETQYF
.	TRBV4-1	TRBD2	TRBJ2-3	TGCGCCAGCAGCCAAGATACTAGCGGGAGGTACGGTACGCAGTATTTT	CASSQDTSGRYGTQYF